The present T cell receptor beta chain was sequenced within a study of blood T cell repertoires in COVID-19. Only in-frame clones appear in the TCRdb table, and some are missing; sequencing was by immunoSEQ multiplex PCR. The sample holds a few hundred thousand clones; 70% to 90% are singletons and the top ten take 9.5% to 13%. V shed 4 bases and J 4 bases; nucleotides not matched to a gene: 6. CDR1 and CDR2 (germline): GTSNPN, SVGIG (reference sequence). The CDR3 consists of 13 residues. The source is a woman aged 45-65 years with COVID-19, enrolled during active disease. The chain is built from TRBV30 and TRBJ1-1; 7 bases map to TRBD1. Material for sequencing was peripheral blood. The CDR3 coding sequence is TGTGCCTGGACCCAACAGGGGCTCACTGAAGCTTTCTTT. Protein: CAWTQQGLTEAFF.